This T cell receptor beta chain was identified during a study of cytomegalovirus exposure and HLA in healthy donors. Overall study results and limits: For cytomegalovirus status, the classifier reportedly gave diagnoses with high specificity and sensitivity.

PCR was performed using 60 Vbeta and 13 Jbeta primers. Clones were sequenced by immunoSEQ multiplex PCR, and TCRdb holds only the in-frame ones, with some missing. Here the sample spans about 170,000 clones, 82% being singletons. Germline lookup yields CDR1 SGHAT and CDR2 FQNNGV. Losses at the gene ends were 5 bases for V and 8 bases for J; bases not matched to a gene: 4. The CDR3 length is 14 residues. Remarks on this clone: The antigen is undetermined. Other nucleotide sequences in the sample specify the same CDR3.

The material sequenced was PBMCs. The clonotype originates from a male donor in good health and CMV-seronegative. This chain links TRBV11-2 with TRBJ1-4; 11 nucleotides line up with TRBD1. Here the CDR3 reads CASSLGQGGEKLFF. CDR3 sequence (DNA): TGTGCCAGCAGCCTGGGACAGGGGGGCGAAAAACTGTTTTTT.